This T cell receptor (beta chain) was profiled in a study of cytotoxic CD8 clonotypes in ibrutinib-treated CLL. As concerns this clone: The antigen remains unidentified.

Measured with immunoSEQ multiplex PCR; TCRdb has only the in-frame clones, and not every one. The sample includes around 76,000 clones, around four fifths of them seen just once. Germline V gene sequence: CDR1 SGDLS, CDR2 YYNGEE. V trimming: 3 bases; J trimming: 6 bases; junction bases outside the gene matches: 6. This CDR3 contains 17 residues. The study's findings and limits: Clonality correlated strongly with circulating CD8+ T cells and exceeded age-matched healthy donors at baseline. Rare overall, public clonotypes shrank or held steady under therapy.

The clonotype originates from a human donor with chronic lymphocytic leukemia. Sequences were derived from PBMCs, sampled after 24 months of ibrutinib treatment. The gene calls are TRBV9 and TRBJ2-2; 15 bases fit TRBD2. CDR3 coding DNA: TGTGCCAGCAGCGGAGGACTAGCGGGAGGGGCTTCCGGGGAGCTGTTTTTT. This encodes CASSGGLAGGASGELFF.